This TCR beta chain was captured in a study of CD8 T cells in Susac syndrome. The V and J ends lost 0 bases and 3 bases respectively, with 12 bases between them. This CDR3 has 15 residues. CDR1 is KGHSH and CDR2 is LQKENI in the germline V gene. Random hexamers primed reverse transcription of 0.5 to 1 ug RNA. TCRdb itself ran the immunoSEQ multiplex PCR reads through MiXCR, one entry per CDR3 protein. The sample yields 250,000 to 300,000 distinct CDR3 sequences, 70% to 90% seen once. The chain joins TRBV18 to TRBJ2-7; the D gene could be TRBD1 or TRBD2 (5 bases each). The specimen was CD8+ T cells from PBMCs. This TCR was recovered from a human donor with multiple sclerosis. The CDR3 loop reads CASSPPPGRLYEQYF. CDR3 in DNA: TGTGCCAGCTCACCACCTCCGGGGCGCCTCTACGAGCAGTACTTC.